The 30 T cell receptor beta chains below come from one sample, sequenced in a study of T cells in Graves' hyperthyroidism and ophthalmopathy. What was amplified from RNA transcripts were TCR beta CDR3 regions. An initial round of RT-PCR targeting the TCR CDR3 relied on the HTBI primer set. TCRdb re-analysed the multiplex PCR reads in MiXCR, keeping a single row per CDR3 protein. The sample consists of hundreds of thousands of distinct CDR3 sequences, roughly 15% of them appearing once. Source material: blood. The receptor source for this set is a middle-aged woman with Graves' ophthalmopathy.

In this sample, this clonotype turned up many times. V gene TRBV5-5 combines with J gene TRBJ2-1; 10 nucleotides match TRBD2. Germline-derived CDR1 and CDR2 are SGHKS and YYEKEE (reference sequence). V shed 7 bases and J 10 bases; nucleotides not matched to a gene: 8. The CDR3 is made up of 13 amino acids. The CDR3 DNA sequence: TGTGCCAGCGGAGCGGGAGGGCCCTCCGAGCAGTTCTTC. It codes for CASGAGGPSEQFF.

This clonotype was picked up a small number of times. The gene calls are TRBV3-1 and TRBJ2-6, with D perhaps TRBD1 (5 bases). Germline V gives CDR1 LGHDT, CDR2 YNNKEL (reference sequence). Trimming stripped 3 bases from V and 3 bases from J, with 9 bases between. CDR3 length: 15 amino acids. Here the CDR3 reads CASSQQGFGANVLTF. The CDR3 coding sequence is TGTGCCAGCAGCCAGCAGGGTTTTGGGGCCAACGTCCTGACTTTC.

This clonotype occurred many times. CDR3 amino acids: CARGTGDEQYF. Here the CDR3 DNA reads TGTGCCAGGGGGACAGGGGACGAGCAGTACTTC. This rearrangement joins TRBV2 to TRBJ2-7; TRBD1 matches at 10 bases. With 9 bases clipped from V and 5 bases from J, the junction kept 1 base outside the gene matches. The CDR3 spans 11 residues. CDR1 SNHLY and CDR2 FYNNEI come from the germline V gene.

Ten or more counts support this clonotype. The genes are TRBV20-1 and TRBJ2-7; D might be TRBD2 (7 bases). Trimming took 3 bases from V and 5 from J, leaving 17 bases between them. The CDR3 runs to 14 residues. Germline loops: CDR1 DFQATT, CDR2 SNEGSKA (reference sequence). The CDR3 coding sequence is TGCAGTGCTAGGGTACCCGGGGGGCGTAACGAGCAGTACTTC. Protein product: CSARVPGGRNEQYF.

This clonotype was observed many times. The chain combines TRBV11-1 with TRBJ2-5, with TRBD1 matching over 7 bases. CDR1 SGHAT and CDR2 FQDESV come from the germline V gene (reference sequence). Trimming took 4 bases from V and 9 from J; bases not matched to a gene: 11. CDR3 length: 14 residues. As DNA, the CDR3 is TGTGCCAGCAGCTATGTGGACGGCACAGGGGCCCAGTACTTC. It codes for CASSYVDGTGAQYF. The complete variable domain, with remaining parts taken from reference TRBV11-1 and TRBJ2-5, reads EAEVAQSPRYKITEKSQAVAFWCDPISGHATLYWYRQILGQGPELLVQFQDESVVDDSQLPKDRFSAERLKGVDSTLKIQPAELGDSAMYLCASSYVDGTGAQYFGPGTRLLVL.

This clonotype was recorded many times. The chain links TRBV20-1 to TRBJ1-6; D might be TRBD1 (5 bases). The germline V and J ends were trimmed by 3 bases and 7 bases, with 10 bases remaining between them. The CDR3 totals 13 residues. CDR1 is DFQATT and CDR2 is SNEGSKA in the germline V gene (reference sequence). The CDR3 region has the DNA TGCAGTGCTAGGGGGGGGAACAATTCACCCCTCCACTTT. Translated, it gives CSARGGNNSPLHF.

This clonotype has only a few counts. This chain connects TRBV5-4 to TRBJ1-1; weak D call: TRBD1 (6 bases). Germline assignment: CDR1 SGHNT and CDR2 YYREEE (reference sequence). With 2 bases removed from V and 0 bases from J, the gap between germline ends came to 11 bases. The length of the CDR3 is 15 residues. The CDR3 region has the DNA TGTGCCAGCAGCTTTCAGGGGAGGATGAACACTGAAGCTTTCTTT. It translates to CASSFQGRMNTEAFF.

This clonotype appeared many times. This chain joins TRBV11-1 and TRBJ1-1; 7 bases line up with TRBD1. The germline V gene has CDR1 SGHAT and CDR2 FQDESV (reference sequence). Trimming cost V 1 base and J 0 bases; bases outside gene matches: 8. The CDR3 sequence is 17 residues long. DNA for the CDR3: TGTGCCAGCAGCTTAGTACGTCCGGGACAGATGAACACTGAAGCTTTCTTT. It encodes CASSLVRPGQMNTEAFF. Complete variable domain (other parts from reference TRBV11-1 and TRBJ1-1): EAEVAQSPRYKITEKSQAVAFWCDPISGHATLYWYRQILGQGPELLVQFQDESVVDDSQLPKDRFSAERLKGVDSTLKIQPAELGDSAMYLCASSLVRPGQMNTEAFFGQGTRLTVV.

In this sample, this clonotype is medium-sized. This chain links TRBV2 with TRBJ2-1, with D perhaps matching TRBD1 (5 bases). This CDR3 contains 16 residues. Germline V gene sequence: CDR1 SNHLY, CDR2 FYNNEI. Trimming stripped 5 bases from V and 0 bases from J, with 14 bases between. As DNA, the CDR3 is TGTGCCAGCAGTTTAGGAGTGACAGCCTCCTACAATGAGCAGTTCTTC. It yields the protein CASSLGVTASYNEQFF. The full variable domain, rest sourced from reference TRBV2 and TRBJ2-1, is EPEVTQTPSHQVTQMGQEVILRCVPISNHLYFYWYRQILGQKVEFLVSFYNNEISEKSEIFDDQFSVERPDGSNFTLKIRSTKLEDSAMYFCASSLGVTASYNEQFFGPGTRLTVL.

This clonotype appeared many times. This chain uses TRBV12-3 or TRBV12-4 with TRBJ1-1; D is unresolved. Trimming pared 7 bases from V and 4 bases from J, leaving 16 bases between. This CDR3 comprises 14 residues. The DNA of the CDR3 is TGTGCCAGCAATCCTGGGGTGGGGAGCACTGAAGCTTTCTTT. This encodes CASNPGVGSTEAFF.

This clonotype was seen more than once but under ten times. The J gene is TRBJ1-3, the V gene TRBV6-2 or TRBV6-3, with D unclear. With 7 bases removed from V and 0 bases from J, the gap between germline ends came to 10 bases. The germline gives CDR1 MNHEY, CDR2 SVGEGT. The CDR3 covers 14 residues. This CDR3 is CASIPTSSGNTIYF. The CDR3 DNA sequence: TGTGCCAGCATTCCTACAAGCTCTGGAAACACCATATATTTT.

This clonotype has a count of ten or more. This chain uses TRBV28 with TRBJ2-7, with D unresolved. Trimming cost V 9 bases and J 3 bases, with 15 bases left between them. The CDR3 has 13 residues. Germline CDR1 reads MDHEN; CDR2 reads SYDVKM. This chain's CDR3 is CASTIGSVYEQYF. The CDR3 region has the DNA TGTGCCAGTACCATAGGGTCGGTCTACGAGCAGTACTTC.

This clonotype was detected ten times or more. This chain links TRBV2 with TRBJ2-1; D unresolved. Germline V gene lookup returns CDR1 SNHLY and CDR2 FYNNEI. The CDR3 covers 14 residues. Trimming removed 3 bases at V and 3 bases at J, with 9 bases between. The CDR3 DNA is TGTGCCAGCAGTGATGCCGCAGGCTACAATGAGCAGTTCTTC. Residues: CASSDAAGYNEQFF.

The table lists this clonotype with many counts. V is TRBV5-1 and J is TRBJ1-1; D is perhaps TRBD1 (5 bases). V was shortened by 2 bases and J by 5 bases, with 10 bases between the two germline ends. The CDR3 is 13 residues long. Germline-derived CDR1 and CDR2 are SGHRS and YFSETQ. The CDR3 sequence: CASSFEGATEAFF. CDR3 nucleotide sequence: TGCGCCAGCAGCTTTGAAGGGGCGACTGAAGCTTTCTTT.

V is TRBV20-1 and J is TRBJ1-4; D may be TRBD1 (5 bases). This CDR3 region has 14 residues. Germline CDR1 is DFQATT and CDR2 is SNEGSKA (reference sequence). V dropped 3 bases and J dropped 7 bases, with 15 bases sitting between them. CDR3 sequence: CSASRGPQVEKLFF. The CDR3 nucleotides read TGCAGTGCTAGCCGCGGGCCACAGGTTGAAAAACTGTTTTTT.

The chain links TRBV3-1 to TRBJ2-7; no clear D gene. The length of the CDR3 is 12 residues. The germline V gene encodes CDR1 LGHDT and CDR2 YNNKEL (reference sequence). The V end lost 4 bases, the J end lost 6 bases, and 10 bases lay between the germline ends. CDR3 nucleotides: TGTGCCAGCAGCCGCACAGTGAGCGAGCAGTACTTC. Translated, it gives CASSRTVSEQYF.

This clonotype was detected ten times or more. The chain is built from TRBV3-1 and TRBJ2-3; no reliable D call. The CDR3 is made up of 14 amino acids. V was pared by 5 bases and J by 0 bases, with 9 bases between. From germline, CDR1 is LGHDT and CDR2 YNNKEL (reference sequence). Written as DNA, the CDR3 is TGTGCCAGCAGCTCGAGAGTAAGCACAGATACGCAGTATTTT. Protein: CASSSRVSTDTQYF.

This clonotype was counted ten times or more. V usage is TRBV11-1 and J usage is TRBJ2-1, with D maybe TRBD1 (6 bases). CDR1 is SGHAT, CDR2 FQDESV, per germline (reference sequence). V was clipped by 1 base and J by 15 bases, with 19 bases between them. There are 14 residues in the CDR3. CDR3 sequence (DNA): TGTGCCAGCAGCTTAGGTCCCCAGGGGAGAAAGTGGTTCTTC. Protein: CASSLGPQGRKWFF. Together with reference TRBV11-1 and TRBJ2-1, the CDR3 gives the full variable domain: EAEVAQSPRYKITEKSQAVAFWCDPISGHATLYWYRQILGQGPELLVQFQDESVVDDSQLPKDRFSAERLKGVDSTLKIQPAELGDSAMYLCASSLGPQGRKWFFGPGTRLTVL.

This clonotype came up a few times. The chain combines TRBV5-1 with TRBJ2-3; weak D call: TRBD2 (7 bases). CDR3 length: 18 residues. CDR1 and CDR2 from the germline V gene are SGHRS and YFSETQ. V was trimmed by 1 base and J by 3 bases, leaving 21 bases between them. The CDR3 DNA sequence: TGCGCCAGCAGCTTGTATCCTAGGGGGGGCGCGGCTACAGATACGCAGTATTTT. This codes for CASSLYPRGGAATDTQYF.

The gene calls are TRBV28 and TRBJ2-7; TRBD1 matches 11 bases. Per the germline V gene, CDR1 is MDHEN and CDR2 is SYDVKM. V dropped 6 bases and J dropped 6; count of bases not matched to a gene: 10. This CDR3 is built from 15 residues. The CDR3 sequence: CASSKPGQGVLEQYF. CDR3 sequence (DNA): TGTGCCAGCAGCAAGCCGGGACAGGGGGTTCTCGAGCAGTACTTC.

V gene TRBV10-3 combines with J gene TRBJ2-3, with TRBD1 matching over 9 bases. V trimming: 10 bases; J trimming: 4 bases; junction bases outside the gene matches: 9. The CDR3 is 14 amino acids. The germline CDR1 and CDR2 sequences are ENHRY and SYGVKD. CDR3 protein: CANGQGRQSDTQYF. The CDR3, as DNA: TGTGCCAACGGACAGGGGCGACAATCAGATACGCAGTATTTT.

This clonotype was counted ten times or more. The chain links TRBV7-9 to TRBJ2-7, with D possibly matching TRBD1 (6 bases). The CDR3 loop spans 15 amino acids. Trimming removed 4 bases from V and 3 bases from J, with 16 bases in between. Germline V lookup: CDR1 SEHNR, CDR2 FQNEAQ (reference sequence). This CDR3 reads CASSSSGQTDYEQYF. The CDR3 DNA follows: TGTGCCAGCAGCTCCTCAGGACAGACGGACTACGAGCAGTACTTC.

The V call is TRBV6-2 or TRBV6-3, the J call TRBJ2-7, with 8 bases matching TRBD2. This CDR3 is built from 15 residues. The V segment lost 6 bases and the J segment 3 bases; nucleotides outside the gene matches: 10. Germline values: CDR1 MNHEY, CDR2 SVGEGT. CDR3 region: CASSLLGLASYEQYF. The CDR3 nucleotides are TGTGCCAGCAGCTTACTCGGACTAGCTAGCTACGAGCAGTACTTC.

A few counts support this clonotype. The CDR3 nucleotides are TGTGCCAGCAGCTTGATGGGCTACGAGCAGTACTTC. Its protein is CASSLMGYEQYF. The V call is TRBV5-4, the J call TRBJ2-7; D gene unclear. CDR1 SGHNT and CDR2 YYREEE come from the germline V gene (reference sequence). The CDR3 is 12 residues long. V gave up 1 base and J gave up 3 bases, with 5 bases separating them.

The chain couples TRBV5-1 to TRBJ2-5, with D perhaps matching TRBD2 (5 bases). The CDR3 extends over 14 amino acids. The V gene lost 1 base and the J gene lost 4 bases, with 11 bases spanning the gap. Germline V gene lookup returns CDR1 SGHRS and CDR2 YFSETQ. In DNA, the CDR3 is TGCGCCAGCAGCTTGCTGGCGGCGGGAGAGACCCAGTACTTC. It translates to CASSLLAAGETQYF.

The table lists this clonotype with many counts. CDR3 DNA: TGTGCCAGCAGCCAACAGGGGGGCACTGAAGCTTTCTTT. This translates into CASSQQGGTEAFF. The rearrangement joins TRBV2 to TRBJ1-1; 8 bases line up with TRBD1. Germline-derived CDR1 and CDR2 are SNHLY and FYNNEI. The CDR3 has 13 residues. V dropped 6 bases and J dropped 4; count of bases not matched to a gene: 4.

This clonotype was seen repeatedly, ten times or more. The V gene is TRBV3-1, the J gene TRBJ2-1; 10 nucleotides match TRBD2. After removal of 2 bases from V and 7 bases from J, the junction contained 11 bases not matched to a gene. Germline CDR1 reads LGHDT; CDR2 reads YNNKEL (reference sequence). The CDR3 has 17 amino acids. The CDR3 DNA sequence: TGTGCCAGCAGCCAATGGGCAATAGAGACTAGCGGGAATGAGCAGTTCTTC. Translating it yields CASSQWAIETSGNEQFF.

The chain recombines TRBV7-9 with TRBJ1-1; D may be TRBD1 (5 bases). The CDR3 runs 15 residues. Germline loops: CDR1 SEHNR, CDR2 FQNEAQ (reference sequence). Trimming pared 5 bases from V and 3 bases from J, leaving 16 bases between. CDR3 bases: TGTGCCAGCAGCCAAACGGGGGGTGGGTACACTGAAGCTTTCTTT. It yields the protein CASSQTGGGYTEAFF.

Notes on this clonotype: This may arise from a read error, as a much more abundant clone is one base away. The chain links TRBV5-4 to TRBJ1-1, with TRBD1 as a possible D gene (5 bases). The CDR3 consists of 14 residues. CDR1 and CDR2 (germline): SGHNT, YYREEE (reference sequence). For the CDR3, the DNA is TGTACCAGCAGCTTTGGGACGGCGGGCACTGAAGCTTTCTTT. Protein: CTSSFGTAGTEAFF.

This clonotype was observed a handful of times. The genes are TRBV5-5 and TRBJ2-7; TRBD2 might be the D (6 bases). The V gene lost 0 bases and the J gene lost 2 bases, with 12 bases spanning the gap. The V gene's germline CDR1 is SGHKS and CDR2 YYEKEE (reference sequence). The CDR3 loop spans 15 amino acids. This chain's CDR3 is CASSLAPLAAYEQYF. CDR3 DNA: TGTGCCAGCAGCTTGGCCCCACTAGCAGCCTACGAGCAGTACTTC.